These 13 T cell receptor beta chains share one sample of origin, sequenced in a study of blood T cells in healthy people across ages. With a J-beta primer mix and a sample-barcoded 5' primer, a second PCR ran about 6 to 11 cycles. TCRdb passed the 5' RACE reads through MiXCR, listing each CDR3 protein once. Among roughly 830,000 distinct CDR3 sequences listed, around 62% were seen once. Source material: blood. These receptors were collected from a man aged 25 to 40 in good health.

This clonotype was detected once. V and J are TRBV12-3 or TRBV12-4 and TRBJ1-2, with D possibly TRBD1 on 6 matching bases. Deletions cut 4 bases from V and 3 bases from J, with 12 bases between. This CDR3 comprises 14 residues. The CDR3 nucleotides are TGTGCCAGCAGTTACACAGGGCAGGACTATGGCTACACCTTC. This sequence encodes CASSYTGQDYGYTF.

The chain uses TRBV4-2 and TRBJ2-7; 8 nucleotides align to TRBD2. The J call is doubtful: the DNA matches TRBJ2-5 better. The V gene's germline CDR1 is LGHNA and CDR2 YNFKEQ. The CDR3 is 15 residues long. CDR3 DNA sequence: TGTGCCAGCAGCCAACGACTAGCGCCTGGGGAGACCCAGTACTTC. Amino acid sequence: CASSQRLAPGETQYF.

This clonotype has a handful of counts. The chain links TRBV27 to TRBJ2-1; the match to TRBD2 covers 15 bases. J gave up 8 bases and V 1 base, and 15 bases lay outside the gene matches. The CDR3 spans 20 residues. The germline V gene encodes CDR1 MNHEY and CDR2 SMNVEV (reference sequence). CDR3 region: CASSLFGLAGGQSVRHEQFF. For the CDR3, the DNA is TGTGCCAGCAGTTTATTCGGACTAGCGGGGGGGCAATCGGTCCGCCATGAGCAGTTCTTC.

The chain uses TRBV6-2 or TRBV6-3 and TRBJ1-2, with D hard to call. Germline-derived CDR1 and CDR2 are MNHEY and SVGEGT. CDR3 size: 14 residues. The V gene lost 2 bases and the J gene lost 6 bases, with 13 bases spanning the gap. For the CDR3, the DNA is TGTGCCAGCAGTTACGTGTGGCCGATCCATGGCTACACCTTC. Translating it yields CASSYVWPIHGYTF.

The chain couples TRBV20-1 to TRBJ2-1, with a possible D match to TRBD1 (6 bases). Germline V CDR1 and CDR2: DFQATT, SNEGSKA (reference sequence). V lost 6 bases to trimming and J lost 0 bases, with 12 bases between them. The CDR3 consists of 14 residues. The CDR3 region has the DNA TGCAGTGCACGACAGGTTAGCTCCTACAATGAGCAGTTCTTC. It is translated as CSARQVSSYNEQFF.

This clonotype was picked up a small number of times. This chain uses TRBV5-1 with TRBJ2-5, with a possible D match to TRBD2 (5 bases). The CDR3 has 15 amino acids. The germline V gene has CDR1 SGHRS and CDR2 YFSETQ. V was shortened by 4 bases and J by 5 bases, with 18 bases between the two germline ends. Here the CDR3 DNA reads TGCGCCAGCAGCCCCCCGACGTCCTCGGGGGAGACCCAGTACTTC. As protein: CASSPPTSSGETQYF.

V gene TRBV7-9 combines with J gene TRBJ2-3, with TRBD1 as a possible D gene (5 bases). Trimming pared 1 base from V and 4 bases from J, leaving 24 bases between. Germline CDR1 SEHNR, CDR2 FQNEAQ (reference sequence). This CDR3 is 19 amino acids long. The CDR3, as DNA: TGTGCCAGCAGCTTAGAATCTTACTCTACAGGCAACTCCCCAGATACGCAGTATTTT. Its translation: CASSLESYSTGNSPDTQYF.

This clonotype was seen more than once but under ten times. The CDR3 bases are TGCAGTGCTAGGGACCGAACGGGGGGGAGGGAGCAGTACTTC. It is translated as CSARDRTGGREQYF. The chain employs TRBV20-1 and TRBJ2-7; 8 positions match TRBD2. V was pared by 3 bases and J by 7 bases, with 11 bases of the junction left unmatched. This CDR3 comprises 14 residues. From germline, CDR1 is DFQATT and CDR2 SNEGSKA (reference sequence).

The chain carries TRBV7-9 and TRBJ2-3, with D tentatively TRBD1 (5 bases). The CDR3 extends over 15 amino acids. V was trimmed by 1 base and J by 2 bases, leaving 10 bases between them. Germline V gene sequence: CDR1 SEHNR, CDR2 FQNEAQ (reference sequence). CDR3 residues: CASSLDGHFTDTQYF. In DNA form, the CDR3 reads TGTGCCAGCAGCTTAGACGGACACTTCACAGATACGCAGTATTTT.

The chain combines TRBV4-3 with TRBJ1-4; 7 bases agree with TRBD1. J gave up 7 bases and V 1 base, and 9 bases lay outside the gene matches. There are 16 residues in the CDR3. CDR1 and CDR2 from the germline V gene are LGHNA and YSLEER. CDR3 sequence: CASSQVGRDSGEKLFF. The CDR3 nucleotides read TGCGCCAGCAGCCAAGTCGGACGGGACAGCGGTGAAAAACTGTTTTTT.

V gene TRBV4-1 combines with J gene TRBJ2-7, with 9 positions matching TRBD1. The germline gives CDR1 MGHRA, CDR2 YSYEKL. The CDR3 totals 15 residues. V shed 5 bases and J 7 bases; nucleotides not matched to a gene: 12. CDR3 loop: CASSSPGQGVREQYF. CDR3 sequence (DNA): TGCGCCAGCAGCTCGCCGGGACAGGGAGTTCGGGAGCAGTACTTC.

The chain employs TRBV20-1 and TRBJ2-4, with a tentative D call TRBD2 (6 bases). This CDR3 region has 16 residues. Trimming took 0 bases from V and 4 from J, leaving 16 bases between them. CDR1 and CDR2 (germline): DFQATT, SNEGSKA (reference sequence). For the CDR3, the DNA is TGCAGTGCTAGAGATTTGGATGGGGGACTTAAAAACATTCAGTACTTC. Translation gives CSARDLDGGLKNIQYF.

The V call is TRBV29-1, the J call TRBJ2-1; 10 bases agree with TRBD1. V gave up 4 bases and J gave up 13 bases; unmatched junction bases: 13. Germline V lookup: CDR1 SQVTM, CDR2 ANQGSEA. The CDR3 extends over 14 amino acids. Here the CDR3 DNA reads TGCAGCGTTGGGAGGGGACAGGGGCAAGAGACCCAGTTCTTC. Its protein product is CSVGRGQGQETQFF.